This is a list of T cell receptor beta chains from one sample in a study of identical twins. TCRdb processed the 5' RACE reads anew with MiXCR; each CDR3 protein has one entry. This sample has about 570,000 distinct CDR3 sequences; over 8.5% occur once, and the top ten carry under 3%. The data were also submitted as part of a second study, on yellow fever vaccine responses in identical twins.

Input material: PBMCs. These receptors all come from a young woman in good health. Each CDR3 is given with its conserved first and last residue. The order of the fields is J gene, V gene, D gene, clone size, CDR3 protein, CDR3 DNA. A D gene is named only where the DNA matches it firmly. A clone size is listed for some rows: how often the clone was seen (once, few, many), or a class if it is expanded.

j_call: TRBJ2-1
v_call: TRBV11-2
d_call: NA
clone_size: few
cdr3_aa: CASSSGPSRIF
cdr3_nt: TGTGCCAGCAGCTCAGGGCCAAGTAGAATCTTC

j_call: TRBJ2-3
v_call: TRBV10-2
d_call: NA
clone_size: once
cdr3_aa: CASSAVSTDTQYF
cdr3_nt: TGCGCCAGCAGTGCAGTAAGCACAGATACGCAGTATTTT

j_call: TRBJ2-7
v_call: TRBV12-3/TRBV12-4
d_call: TRBD1
clone_size: few
cdr3_aa: CASSLTLRGNSPNEQYF
cdr3_nt: TGTGCCAGCAGTCTAACCCTCAGGGGGAATTCCCCTAACGAGCAGTACTTC

j_call: TRBJ1-4
v_call: TRBV20-1
d_call: NA
clone_size: few
cdr3_aa: CSARDLRASNEKLFF
cdr3_nt: TGCAGTGCTAGAGACCTCAGGGCCTCAAATGAAAAACTGTTTTTT

j_call: TRBJ1-1
v_call: TRBV9
d_call: NA
clone_size: few
cdr3_aa: CASSVPLIGMNTEAFF
cdr3_nt: TGTGCCAGCAGCGTACCTTTAATCGGCATGAACACTGAAGCTTTCTTT

j_call: TRBJ2-1
v_call: TRBV4-3
d_call: NA
clone_size: few
cdr3_aa: CASSPGVFIEQFF
cdr3_nt: TGCGCCAGCAGCCCTGGCGTTTTCATTGAGCAGTTCTTC

j_call: TRBJ1-2
v_call: TRBV4-3
d_call: NA
clone_size: NA
cdr3_aa: CASSQERRGAGYGYTF
cdr3_nt: TGCGCCAGCAGCCAAGAGAGGCGGGGGGCCGGGTATGGCTACACCTTC

j_call: TRBJ1-2
v_call: TRBV6-5
d_call: NA
clone_size: few
cdr3_aa: CASSYSGGANTF
cdr3_nt: TGTGCCAGCAGTTACTCTGGAGGGGCCAACACCTTC

j_call: TRBJ1-1
v_call: TRBV5-1
d_call: TRBD1
clone_size: few
cdr3_aa: CASSFGQGERGTEAFF
cdr3_nt: TGCGCCAGCAGCTTTGGACAGGGGGAGAGGGGCACTGAAGCTTTCTTT

j_call: TRBJ2-2
v_call: TRBV6-1
d_call: TRBD1
clone_size: many
cdr3_aa: CASSQGQGHTGELFF
cdr3_nt: TGTGCCAGCAGTCAAGGACAGGGCCACACCGGGGAGCTGTTTTTT

j_call: TRBJ1-2
v_call: TRBV25-1
d_call: TRBD1
clone_size: NA
cdr3_aa: CASSGWTGESNYGYTF
cdr3_nt: TGTGCCAGCAGTGGATGGACAGGAGAGTCTAACTATGGCTACACCTTC

j_call: TRBJ2-7
v_call: TRBV4-3
d_call: TRBD1
clone_size: many
cdr3_aa: CASSQDLTGPNYEQYF
cdr3_nt: TGCGCCAGCAGCCAAGACCTGACAGGGCCCAACTACGAGCAGTACTTC

j_call: TRBJ1-2
v_call: TRBV7-9
d_call: TRBD1
clone_size: many
cdr3_aa: CASSPWDRVAYGYTF
cdr3_nt: TGTGCCAGCAGCCCATGGGACAGGGTGGCCTATGGCTACACCTTC

j_call: TRBJ2-1
v_call: TRBV7-3
d_call: TRBD2
clone_size: few
cdr3_aa: CASKAIAGANNEQFF
cdr3_nt: TGTGCCAGCAAGGCAATAGCGGGGGCCAACAATGAGCAGTTCTTC

j_call: TRBJ2-1
v_call: TRBV12-3/TRBV12-4
d_call: TRBD1
clone_size: many
cdr3_aa: CASSQGADEQFF
cdr3_nt: TGTGCCAGCAGTCAGGGGGCCGATGAGCAGTTCTTC

j_call: TRBJ2-5
v_call: TRBV20-1
d_call: NA
clone_size: few
cdr3_aa: CSARWGPPVF
cdr3_nt: TGCAGTGCTAGATGGGGACCTCCCGTGTTC

j_call: TRBJ2-1
v_call: TRBV27
d_call: TRBD2
clone_size: NA
cdr3_aa: CATWTSGEQFF
cdr3_nt: TGTGCCACCTGGACTAGCGGAGAGCAGTTCTTC

j_call: TRBJ2-5
v_call: TRBV6-1
d_call: TRBD1
clone_size: many
cdr3_aa: CASSPQTGQETQYF
cdr3_nt: TGTGCCAGCAGCCCACAGACAGGGCAAGAGACCCAGTACTTC

j_call: TRBJ2-1
v_call: TRBV29-1
d_call: NA
clone_size: NA
cdr3_aa: CSVEDHRDSYNEQFF
cdr3_nt: TGCAGCGTTGAAGACCACCGGGACTCCTACAATGAGCAGTTCTTC

j_call: TRBJ2-5
v_call: TRBV20-1
d_call: NA
clone_size: few
cdr3_aa: CSARQGSETQYF
cdr3_nt: TGCAGTGCAAGGCAGGGTTCAGAGACCCAGTACTTC

j_call: TRBJ2-5
v_call: TRBV24-1
d_call: NA
clone_size: few
cdr3_aa: CATSDLTVQETQYF
cdr3_nt: TGTGCCACCAGTGATTTGACAGTCCAAGAGACCCAGTACTTC

j_call: TRBJ2-7
v_call: TRBV5-1
d_call: TRBD2
clone_size: many
cdr3_aa: CASSTGLAGGGNEQYF
cdr3_nt: TGCGCCAGCAGCACGGGACTAGCGGGAGGAGGCAACGAGCAGTACTTC

j_call: TRBJ2-2
v_call: TRBV5-1
d_call: TRBD2
clone_size: few
cdr3_aa: CASSRGLAGALNTGELFF
cdr3_nt: TGCGCCAGCAGCAGGGGACTAGCGGGGGCCTTGAACACCGGGGAGCTGTTTTTT

j_call: TRBJ2-7
v_call: TRBV3-1
d_call: NA
clone_size: NA
cdr3_aa: CASSQARPGLTYEQYF
cdr3_nt: TGTGCCAGCAGCCAGGCCAGACCGGGACTTACCTACGAGCAGTACTTC

j_call: TRBJ2-7
v_call: TRBV7-2
d_call: NA
clone_size: few
cdr3_aa: CASSAKSSYEQYF
cdr3_nt: TGTGCCAGCAGCGCGAAAAGCTCCTACGAGCAGTACTTC